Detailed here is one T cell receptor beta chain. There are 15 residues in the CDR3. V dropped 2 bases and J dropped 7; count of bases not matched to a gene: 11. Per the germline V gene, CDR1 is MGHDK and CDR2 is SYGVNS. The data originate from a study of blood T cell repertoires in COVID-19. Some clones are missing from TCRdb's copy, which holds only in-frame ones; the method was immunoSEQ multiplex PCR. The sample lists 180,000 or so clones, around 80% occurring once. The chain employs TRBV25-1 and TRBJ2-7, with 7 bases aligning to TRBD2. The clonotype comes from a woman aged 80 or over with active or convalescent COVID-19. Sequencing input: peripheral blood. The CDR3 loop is CASSESGGGIEEQYF. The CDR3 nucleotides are TGTGCCAGCAGTGAAAGTGGGGGAGGGATAGAAGAGCAGTACTTC.